This record covers a single T cell receptor beta chain. The CDR3 has 15 residues. V was pared by 4 bases and J by 4 bases, with 16 bases between. Germline V gene sequence: CDR1 SNHLY, CDR2 FYNNEI. The protocol was immunoSEQ multiplex PCR, while the TCRdb copy is restricted to in-frame clones and leaves out a portion. The sample lists more than 75,000 clones; roughly nine tenths were seen once. This record belongs to a study of control samples from healthy donors and cancer patients. The sequenced material came from blood. The source is a man over 45 in good health. The rearrangement links TRBV2 to TRBJ1-1; D is unclear. This CDR3 is CASSAWPRESTEAFF. The CDR3 bases are TGTGCCAGCAGTGCATGGCCTAGAGAGAGCACTGAAGCTTTCTTT.